One sample yielded the 2 T cell receptor beta chains listed below, sequenced in a study of blood T cell repertoires in COVID-19. Clones were sequenced by immunoSEQ multiplex PCR, and TCRdb holds only the in-frame ones, with some missing. In the table there are about 210,000 clones, about 88% of which are singletons. Sequencing input: peripheral blood. These receptors came from a man in his forties or fifties with acute or convalescent COVID-19.

This chain connects TRBV7-9 to TRBJ1-1, with D uncertain. CDR3 length equals 14 residues. Germline lookup yields CDR1 SEHNR and CDR2 FQNEAQ (reference sequence). V was trimmed by 1 base and J by 5 bases, leaving 11 bases between them. The CDR3 is CASSLVADGTEAFF. CDR3 DNA sequence: TGTGCCAGCAGCTTAGTTGCGGATGGGACTGAAGCTTTCTTT. The entire variable domain, with the rest obtained from reference TRBV7-9 and TRBJ1-1, is as follows: DTGVSQNPRHKITKRGQNVTFRCDPISEHNRLYWYRQTLGQGPEFLTYFQNEAQLEKSRLLSDRFSAERPKGSFSTLEIQRTEQGDSAMYLCASSLVADGTEAFFGQGTRLTVV.

This chain joins TRBV6-5 and TRBJ1-2, with a possible D match to TRBD1 (5 bases). CDR3 length: 16 amino acids. V lost 4 bases to trimming and J lost 0 bases, with 15 bases between them. Germline CDR1 and CDR2: MNHEY and SVGAGI. CDR3 coding DNA: TGTGCCAGCAGTTCGGGCCCGGGGACTTCTAACTATGGCTACACCTTC. This translates into CASSSGPGTSNYGYTF.